This TCR beta chain was recovered during a study of T cells after posttransplantation cyclophosphamide. General study findings and limits: Donor-recipient repertoire similarity was low at 1-2 months, rising over year one.

The CDR3 loop spans 15 amino acids. Deletions cut 0 bases from V and 4 bases from J, with 10 bases between. CDR1 and CDR2 (germline): SGHNT, YENEEA. Many counts were recorded for this clone. Antigen unknown. This related bone marrow graft donor gave peripheral blood on the day of marrow donation. Some clones are missing from TCRdb's copy, which holds only in-frame ones; the method was immunoSEQ multiplex PCR. The sample was found to contain around 44,000 clones, and every one recurs. Sequenced input: PBMCs. The source of this sequence is a middle-aged man in good health, CMV-negative, and a related stem cell transplant donor. V gene TRBV11-3 combines with J gene TRBJ2-1; TRBD2 might be the D (5 bases). CDR3 loop: CASSLEGDRYNEQFF. CDR3 coding DNA: TGTGCCAGCAGCTTAGAGGGAGATCGGTACAATGAGCAGTTCTTC.